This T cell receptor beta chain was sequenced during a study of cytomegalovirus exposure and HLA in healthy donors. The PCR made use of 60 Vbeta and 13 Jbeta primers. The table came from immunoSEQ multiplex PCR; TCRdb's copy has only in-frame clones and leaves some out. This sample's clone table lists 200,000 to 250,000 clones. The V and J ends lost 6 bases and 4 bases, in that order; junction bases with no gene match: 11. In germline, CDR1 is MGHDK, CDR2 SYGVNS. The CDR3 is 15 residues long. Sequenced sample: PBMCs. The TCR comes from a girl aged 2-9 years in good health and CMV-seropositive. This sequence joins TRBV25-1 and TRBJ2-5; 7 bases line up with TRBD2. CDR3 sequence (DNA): TGTGCCAGCAGCCCCGGGAGGCTTGGACTAGAGACCCAGTACTTC. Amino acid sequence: CASSPGRLGLETQYF.